The 30 T cell receptor beta chains below were found in one sample sequenced in a study of T cells expressing NK-cell markers (dated by TCRdb to about 2020). The method behind the library was 5' RACE. Instrument on record: Illumina HiSeq 2000. After the reads were reprocessed by TCRdb, one entry was made per CDR3 protein sequence, with no DNA. The sample has about 550,000 distinct CDR3 sequences on record. Clones ranked in the top ten supply approximately 3.6% of the sample. Sequencing input: blood T cells: a sorted CD56 or NKG2C T cell subset, CD4+ or CD8+ T cells, or bulk PBMC T cells (not recorded which). These receptors all come from a man younger than 30 in good health. Donor details come from another sample of the same person, matched by shared clones.

The gene calls are TRBV2 and TRBJ2-5; no DNA is available, so the TRBD1 call from TCRdb remains unchecked. This CDR3 is 13 amino acids long. The germline V gene encodes CDR1 SNHLY and CDR2 FYNNEI. CDR3 in amino acids: CASIGSTLVAQYF.

This chain joins TRBV5-1 and TRBJ2-3. Per the germline V gene, CDR1 is SGHRS and CDR2 is YFSETQ. CDR3 length: 16 residues. CDR3 loop: CASSLGLLNQEDTQYF. The full variable domain, in which reference TRBV5-1 and TRBJ2-3 provide the parts outside the CDR3, is KAGVTQTPRYLIKTRGQQVTLSCSPISGHRSVSWYQQTPGQGLQFLFEYFSETQRNKGNFPGRFSGRQFSNSRSEMNVSTLELGDSALYLCASSLGLLNQEDTQYFGPGTRLTVL.

CDR3 sequence: CSARDQLAGDEQYF. The chain employs TRBV20-1 and TRBJ2-7; the TRBD2 assignment by TCRdb is unverifiable without DNA. The CDR3 spans 14 residues. CDR1 is DFQATT and CDR2 is SNEGSKA in the germline V gene (reference sequence).

This chain connects TRBV27 to TRBJ1-6; there is no DNA to check the TCRdb D call of TRBD1. The CDR3 extends over 15 amino acids. Germline V CDR1 and CDR2: MNHEY, SMNVEV (reference sequence). This CDR3 reads CASSIQGQYNSPLHF.

This rearrangement joins TRBV12-3 or TRBV12-4 to TRBJ2-3. There are 13 residues in the CDR3. The CDR3 spells CASSFGATDTQYF.

The rearrangement links TRBV5-1 to TRBJ2-2; the TRBD2 assignment by TCRdb is unverifiable without DNA. The CDR3 consists of 20 residues. Germline values: CDR1 SGHRS, CDR2 YFSETQ. CDR3 protein: CASSLGLTGSGSQRVGELFF.

V and J are TRBV7-2 and TRBJ2-3; the D gene TCRdb calls, TRBD2, cannot be checked with no DNA. Germline values: CDR1 SGHTA, CDR2 FQGNSA. There are 16 residues in the CDR3. This chain's CDR3 is CASSRGLAGLTDTQYF.

The CDR3 sequence: CSVLPRGQETQYF. The gene calls are TRBV29-1 and TRBJ2-5; the TCRdb D gene call, TRBD1, has no DNA to confirm it. Germline CDR1 and CDR2: SQVTM and ANQGSEA. CDR3 length: 13 residues.

The chain combines TRBV4-2 with TRBJ2-2; there is no DNA to check the TCRdb D call of TRBD1. Germline V CDR1 and CDR2: LGHNA, YNFKEQ. CDR3 length equals 16 residues. The chain's CDR3 is CASSRTGGRDAGELFF.

The chain links TRBV5-1 to TRBJ2-7; no DNA is available, so the TRBD1 call from TCRdb remains unchecked. Germline loops: CDR1 SGHRS, CDR2 YFSETQ. There are 13 residues in the CDR3. This chain's CDR3 is CASRGDRDYEQYF. The full variable domain, its missing parts supplied by reference TRBV5-1 and TRBJ2-7, is KAGVTQTPRYLIKTRGQQVTLSCSPISGHRSVSWYQQTPGQGLQFLFEYFSETQRNKGNFPGRFSGRQFSNSRSEMNVSTLELGDSALYLCASRGDRDYEQYFGPGTRLTVT.

The J gene is TRBJ2-1, the V gene TRBV20-1; TCRdb selects TRBD1, and the lack of DNA leaves this call unchecked. The CDR3 covers 15 residues. Looked up from germline, CDR1 is DFQATT and CDR2 is SNEGSKA (reference sequence). CDR3 loop: CSALRRQGAGNEQFF.

The chain combines TRBV5-1 with TRBJ2-3; TCRdb selects TRBD2, and the lack of DNA leaves this call unchecked. The CDR3 extends over 16 amino acids. CDR1 is SGHRS, CDR2 YFSETQ, per germline. The CDR3 spells CASSSPGLAETDTQYF. The entire variable domain, with the rest obtained from reference TRBV5-1 and TRBJ2-3, is as follows: KAGVTQTPRYLIKTRGQQVTLSCSPISGHRSVSWYQQTPGQGLQFLFEYFSETQRNKGNFPGRFSGRQFSNSRSEMNVSTLELGDSALYLCASSSPGLAETDTQYFGPGTRLTVL.

V is TRBV27 and J is TRBJ2-5; TCRdb lists TRBD2, though no DNA is available to test this call. Per the germline V gene, CDR1 is MNHEY and CDR2 is SMNVEV (reference sequence). The CDR3 is 16 amino acids. The CDR3 reads CASSFTSGAPQETQYF.

The chain couples TRBV6-1 to TRBJ2-5; no DNA is available, so the TRBD1 call from TCRdb remains unchecked. Germline V gene data show CDR1 as MNHNS and CDR2 as SASEGT. CDR3 length equals 14 residues. The CDR3 region is CASRRDAQGETQYF.

This rearrangement joins TRBV7-9 to TRBJ2-5; TCRdb's D gene call, TRBD1, goes unchecked for lack of DNA. Germline values: CDR1 SEHNR, CDR2 FQNEAQ (reference sequence). This CDR3 is 14 amino acids long. CDR3 in amino acids: CATTPTGLQETQYF. Based on the CDR3 plus reference TRBV7-9 and TRBJ2-5, the full variable domain is DTGVSQNPRHKITKRGQNVTFRCDPISEHNRLYWYRQTLGQGPEFLTYFQNEAQLEKSRLLSDRFSAERPKGSFSTLEIQRTEQGDSAMYLCATTPTGLQETQYFGPGTRLLVL.

The chain joins TRBV12-3 or TRBV12-4 to TRBJ1-3. The CDR3 length is 14 residues. CDR3 sequence reads: CASRDFFGGNTIYF.

V usage is TRBV28 and J usage is TRBJ2-3. This CDR3 spans 14 amino acids. Germline V gives CDR1 MDHEN, CDR2 SYDVKM. CDR3 region: CASSLFSYTDTQYF.

The genes are TRBV10-3 and TRBJ2-1; with no DNA, the TCRdb D assignment of TRBD2 cannot be verified. The CDR3 extends over 14 amino acids. Per the germline V gene, CDR1 is ENHRY and CDR2 is SYGVKD. The CDR3 sequence: CALRRTSGTDEQFF.

The chain links TRBV6-2 or TRBV6-3 to TRBJ2-2; TCRdb returns TRBD1, unconfirmable since there is no DNA. Germline assignment: CDR1 MNHEY and CDR2 SVGEGT. The CDR3 sequence is 17 residues long. CDR3: CASSFPRQGAGGGELFF.

The chain combines TRBV27 with TRBJ2-2; TCRdb indicates TRBD2, and absent DNA this call remains unverified. Per germline, CDR1 MNHEY and CDR2 SMNVEV (reference sequence). This CDR3 has 15 residues. The CDR3 region is CASMRAGGDTGELFF.

The chain carries TRBV5-1 and TRBJ2-1; TCRdb's assignment of TRBD2 cannot be checked, as there is no DNA. Germline-derived CDR1 and CDR2 are SGHRS and YFSETQ. This CDR3 is built from 17 residues. The chain's CDR3 is CASSLGASPLYQNEQFF.

The chain joins TRBV2 to TRBJ2-1. The CDR3 is 15 amino acids. From germline, CDR1 is SNHLY and CDR2 FYNNEI. This CDR3 reads CASSEARQYYNEQFF.

The chain carries TRBV4-2 and TRBJ1-5; TCRdb gives TRBD1 as the D gene, but with no DNA this cannot be confirmed. The germline V gene encodes CDR1 LGHNA and CDR2 YNFKEQ. This CDR3 contains 16 residues. CDR3 protein: CASSPYPRATDQPQHF.

V usage is TRBV10-3 and J usage is TRBJ2-1; TCRdb names TRBD2, which stays unverified in the absence of DNA. The CDR3 runs 19 residues. Germline V gene data show CDR1 as ENHRY and CDR2 as SYGVKD. CDR3 residues: CAIKYRDERDRGRYGEQFF.

The J gene is TRBJ2-2, the V gene TRBV5-1; TCRdb returns TRBD2, unconfirmable since there is no DNA. The germline V gene has CDR1 SGHRS and CDR2 YFSETQ. This CDR3 region has 16 residues. CDR3 region: CASNPIAGTSTGELFF.

V usage is TRBV4-1 and J usage is TRBJ2-3. From germline, CDR1 is MGHRA and CDR2 YSYEKL. The CDR3 runs 14 residues. The CDR3 loop reads CASSQPTSTDTQYF.

The chain employs TRBV11-2 and TRBJ2-1; TCRdb's D gene call, TRBD2, goes unchecked for lack of DNA. The CDR3 loop spans 17 amino acids. Germline-derived CDR1 and CDR2 are SGHAT and FQNNGV. This chain's CDR3 is CASSLLRVVTSDNEQFF.

J is TRBJ1-3 and V is TRBV6-1; TCRdb picks TRBD1, but there is no DNA to check that call. The CDR3 covers 17 residues. Germline values: CDR1 MNHNS, CDR2 SASEGT. CDR3 amino acids: CASSLLRGTGAGNTIYF.

The chain recombines TRBV28 with TRBJ1-3; TCRdb outputs TRBD1, but without DNA this stays unchecked. This CDR3 contains 12 residues. The germline CDR1 and CDR2 sequences are MDHEN and SYDVKM. CDR3 protein: CASSPLGNTIYF.

This chain links TRBV5-1 with TRBJ1-1; TCRdb's D call of TRBD1 is untestable without DNA. The CDR3 is made up of 14 amino acids. Germline V gene data show CDR1 as SGHRS and CDR2 as YFSETQ. CDR3 residues: CASSPGTGGGEAFF.